The next 30 T cell receptor beta chains were all read from a single sample in a study of response to subunit inactivated influenza vaccine. TCRdb used MiXCR to reprocess the RT-PCR reads, holding one entry per CDR3 protein. The sample lists hundreds of thousands of distinct CDR3 sequences, about an eighth occurring once. The sequencing here drew on PBMCs from blood, taken roughly 46 days after vaccination. The receptor source for this set is a man aged 45-60 years who received an inactivated influenza vaccine.

This rearrangement joins TRBV5-4 to TRBJ2-3; 10 nucleotides line up with TRBD2. Germline V gives CDR1 SGHNT, CDR2 YYREEE (reference sequence). CDR3 length: 16 residues. V trimming: 2 bases; J trimming: 5 bases; junction bases outside the gene matches: 8. In DNA, the CDR3 is TGTGCCAGCAGCTTCCTAAGCGGGAGGGTGGGAGATACGCAGTATTTT. This sequence encodes CASSFLSGRVGDTQYF. The variable domain in full, with the rest retrieved from reference TRBV5-4 and TRBJ2-3, is ETGVTQSPTHLIKTRGQQVTLRCSSQSGHNTVSWYQQALGQGPQFIFQYYREEENGRGNFPPRFSGLQFPNYSSELNVNALELDDSALYLCASSFLSGRVGDTQYFGPGTRLTVL.

As DNA, the CDR3 is TGCGCCAGCACCCAGACAGGGGATGGCGGGGAGCTGTTTTTT. It codes for CASTQTGDGGELFF. The rearrangement joins TRBV5-1 to TRBJ2-2, with 8 bases that match TRBD1. Germline CDR1 and CDR2: SGHRS and YFSETQ. V lost 6 bases and J lost 7; bases outside the gene matches: 8. The CDR3 is 14 residues long.

The chain carries TRBV25-1 and TRBJ1-2; D perhaps matches TRBD1 (5 bases). The germline V gene has CDR1 MGHDK and CDR2 SYGVNS. V was trimmed by 2 bases and J by 2 bases, leaving 6 bases between them. This CDR3 region has 13 residues. CDR3 sequence (DNA): TGTGCCAGCAGTGAAGGGGGGAACTATGGCTACACCTTC. This translates into CASSEGGNYGYTF.

With regard to this clonotype: An end of the junction differs from the germline gene, which may be a read error. The chain recombines TRBV11-2 with TRBJ2-7, with D perhaps being TRBD1 or TRBD2 (5 bases each). Germline CDR1 and CDR2: SGHAT and FQNNGV. The CDR3 is 15 residues long. This CDR3 reads CASSYHYRGSHEQYF. Here the CDR3 DNA reads TGTGCCAGCAGCTATCATTATCGGGGCTCCCACGAGCAGTACTTC.

The chain joins TRBV24-1 to TRBJ2-3; 7 bases line up with TRBD2. V was clipped by 12 bases and J by 3 bases; unmatched bases: 20. Germline V lookup: CDR1 KGHDR, CDR2 SFDVKD. CDR3 length: 17 amino acids. The CDR3 loop is CASSGISGFGGTDTQYF. The CDR3, as DNA: TGTGCCTCCTCCGGAATTAGCGGGTTCGGAGGAACAGATACGCAGTATTTT.

There are a few counts of this clonotype. The chain carries TRBV2 and TRBJ1-4; D not certain. CDR3 length: 14 amino acids. Germline values: CDR1 SNHLY, CDR2 FYNNEI. V lost 4 bases and J 0 bases, leaving 6 bases between the germline ends. The CDR3 DNA follows: TGTGCCAGCAGTGCGGAAGCAACTAATGAAAAACTGTTTTTT. Translation: CASSAEATNEKLFF.

The chain uses TRBV20-1 and TRBJ2-7, with D perhaps being TRBD1 or TRBD2 (6 bases each). Deletions cut 3 bases from V and 2 bases from J, with 11 bases between. The CDR3 runs to 13 residues. CDR1 is DFQATT and CDR2 is SNEGSKA in the germline V gene (reference sequence). CDR3 DNA sequence: TGCAGTGCTAGTCGGGGGCCACCCTACGAGCAGTACTTC. Translation gives CSASRGPPYEQYF.

This chain joins TRBV7-2 and TRBJ2-7, with D possibly being TRBD1 or TRBD2 (6 bases each). CDR1 is SGHTA, CDR2 FQGNSA, per germline. The CDR3 consists of 13 residues. Trimming shortened V by 3 bases and J by 5 bases, and 11 bases separated the two germline ends. CDR3 nucleotide sequence: TGTGCCAGCAGCTTCCGGGGGCCGGACGAGCAGTACTTC. Translated: CASSFRGPDEQYF.

The rearrangement joins TRBV6-5 to TRBJ2-7; D may be TRBD1 or TRBD2 (5 bases each). The CDR3 covers 14 residues. The germline V gene has CDR1 MNHEY and CDR2 SVGAGI. The V end was cut by 4 bases, the J end by 9 bases, with 19 bases between. CDR3 region: CASSFRDASGGQYF. The CDR3 nucleotides read TGTGCCAGCAGTTTCCGGGACGCGTCTGGGGGGCAGTACTTC.

This chain uses TRBV20-1 with TRBJ1-2; the D gene is possibly TRBD1 (5 bases). V lost 6 bases to trimming and J lost 4 bases, with 15 bases between them. In germline, CDR1 is DFQATT, CDR2 SNEGSKA (reference sequence). The CDR3 contains 13 residues. CDR3 amino acids: CSAQPGGFYGYTF. CDR3 coding DNA: TGCAGTGCACAACCGGGGGGATTCTATGGCTACACCTTC.

This clonotype was seen many times. The chain couples TRBV20-1 to TRBJ2-1; 8 bases fit TRBD2. CDR3 length equals 14 residues. Germline V gene lookup returns CDR1 DFQATT and CDR2 SNEGSKA (reference sequence). J lost 9 bases, V lost 1 base, and 8 bases had no gene match. CDR3 sequence (DNA): TGCAGTGCTAGAGGGGGACCCGCGGGGGGTGAGCAGTTCTTC. Its translation is CSARGGPAGGEQFF.

The table lists this clonotype with a few counts. CDR3 nucleotides: TGTGCCAGCAGATCCCCGAAGGGTCCGCAGTATTTT. Translating gives CASRSPKGPQYF. The chain carries TRBV6-1 and TRBJ2-3; no reliable D call. Trimming left V 6 bases short and J 10 bases short, with 14 bases between. Germline V gene sequence: CDR1 MNHNS, CDR2 SASEGT. The CDR3 has 12 residues.

The rearrangement links TRBV12-3 or TRBV12-4 to TRBJ2-3; D not certain. The V end lost 1 base, the J end lost 2 bases, and 13 bases lay between the germline ends. The CDR3 loop spans 16 amino acids. The CDR3, as DNA: TGTGCCAGCAGTTTAGGCTACTTGATTAACACAGATACGCAGTATTTT. It codes for CASSLGYLINTDTQYF.

The chain couples TRBV20-1 to TRBJ2-3, with D unclear. Germline CDR1 is DFQATT and CDR2 is SNEGSKA (reference sequence). The CDR3 spans 13 residues. V lost 3 bases and J 6 bases, leaving 13 bases between the germline ends. CDR3 protein: CSASNRLEDTQYF. CDR3 DNA sequence: TGCAGTGCTAGTAATAGGCTTGAGGATACGCAGTATTTT.

This clonotype was recorded a few times. The chain joins TRBV5-1 to TRBJ2-1; 7 nucleotides line up with TRBD2. This CDR3 spans 16 amino acids. V dropped 0 bases and J dropped 2; count of bases not matched to a gene: 5. The germline V gene has CDR1 SGHRS and CDR2 YFSETQ. The CDR3 nucleotides are TGCGCCAGCAGCTTGGAGGCGCGGGGGACCTACAATGAGCAGTTCTTC. It specifies CASSLEARGTYNEQFF.

This clonotype was seen repeatedly, ten times or more. J is TRBJ2-5 and V is TRBV20-1; 7 bases align to TRBD2. The CDR3 runs to 17 residues. V was pared by 0 bases and J by 5 bases, with 15 bases of the junction left unmatched. The germline gives CDR1 DFQATT, CDR2 SNEGSKA (reference sequence). The CDR3 DNA follows: TGCAGTGCTAGAGAGCCTGGGGGTGGCGGGAGAAGGGAGACCCAGTACTTC. It translates to CSAREPGGGGRRETQYF.

Concerning this clonotype: At one boundary the junction diverges from the germline segment, which might be a read error. This chain joins TRBV20-1 and TRBJ1-1, with 8 bases that match TRBD1. Germline loops: CDR1 DFQATT, CDR2 SNEGSKA (reference sequence). This CDR3 region has 17 residues. The CDR3 spells CCARDVAGGSMNTEAFF. The CDR3 nucleotides read TGCTGTGCTAGAGATGTGGCAGGGGGCAGTATGAACACTGAAGCTTTCTTT.

V gene TRBV7-9 combines with J gene TRBJ1-5, with TRBD1 identical over 7 bases. The germline V gene encodes CDR1 SEHNR and CDR2 FQNEAQ (reference sequence). The trim removed 5 bases at V and 4 bases at J, leaving 5 bases unmatched. There are 14 residues in the CDR3. This chain's CDR3 is CASSKGTANQPQHF. The CDR3 nucleotides are TGTGCCAGCAGCAAAGGGACAGCTAATCAGCCCCAGCATTTT.

There are a few counts of this clonotype. J is TRBJ2-2 and V is TRBV6-2 or TRBV6-3; D unclear. V was trimmed by 0 bases and J by 6 bases, leaving 14 bases between them. This CDR3 contains 16 residues. CDR1 is MNHEY and CDR2 is SVGEGT in the germline V gene. The CDR3 bases are TGTGCCAGCAGTTACTCGAGGCCAGGAAAGGCCGGGGAGCTGTTTTTT. Translation: CASSYSRPGKAGELFF.

The sample holds a few counts of this clonotype. The genes are TRBV6-2 or TRBV6-3 and TRBJ2-3, with 9 bases fitting TRBD1. Germline V CDR1 and CDR2: MNHEY, SVGEGT. The CDR3 contains 18 residues. V lost 6 bases and J lost 1; bases outside the gene matches: 14. The CDR3 DNA reads as TGTGCCAGCAGGGACCTGACAGGGGGTCGAGTTGGCACAGATACGCAGTATTTT. This sequence encodes CASRDLTGGRVGTDTQYF.

The chain joins TRBV12-3 or TRBV12-4 to TRBJ2-3; D unclear. This CDR3 comprises 15 residues. Trimming stripped 5 bases from V and 4 bases from J, with 16 bases between. The CDR3 reads CASSQRTRLSDTQYF. The CDR3 bases are TGTGCCAGCAGTCAGAGGACCCGGTTATCAGATACGCAGTATTTT.

This clonotype was detected a few times. The V gene is TRBV15, the J gene TRBJ1-5; D not certain. Looked up from germline, CDR1 is LNHNV and CDR2 is YYDKDF (reference sequence). The CDR3 has 12 amino acids. V lost 0 bases and J lost 5, with 2 bases in between. The CDR3: CATSRDDQPQHF. The DNA of the CDR3 is TGTGCCACCAGCAGAGACGATCAGCCCCAGCATTTT.

This clonotype was seen a handful of times. This chain joins TRBV7-2 and TRBJ2-7; 10 nucleotides match TRBD1. The CDR3 is made up of 15 amino acids. The germline V gene encodes CDR1 SGHTA and CDR2 FQGNSA. Trimming took 5 bases from V and 3 from J; bases not matched to a gene: 7. CDR3 sequence (DNA): TGTGCCAGCAGCCCAAGACAGGGGGCTAACTACGAGCAGTACTTC. Its translation is CASSPRQGANYEQYF.

V gene TRBV29-1 combines with J gene TRBJ2-1; 10 bases are shared with TRBD2. CDR1 and CDR2 from the germline V gene are SQVTM and ANQGSEA. This CDR3 region has 12 residues. Unmatched junction bases numbered 2, after V lost 5 bases and J lost 7 bases. CDR3 bases: TGCAGCGTTACGGGACTAGCGAATGAGCAGTTCTTC. Its protein product is CSVTGLANEQFF.

The J gene is TRBJ1-1, the V gene TRBV6-2 or TRBV6-3; D not resolved. CDR3 length equals 14 residues. Germline V gene data show CDR1 as MNHEY and CDR2 as SVGEGT. Trimming shortened V by 5 bases and J by 1 base, and 11 bases separated the two germline ends. The CDR3 loop reads CASSDPNWNTEAFF. In DNA, the CDR3 is TGTGCCAGCAGTGACCCGAATTGGAACACTGAAGCTTTCTTT.

This clonotype was seen a few times. The rearrangement links TRBV5-5 to TRBJ2-5; 10 bases fit TRBD2. J gave up 9 bases and V 1 base, and 12 bases lay outside the gene matches. Germline CDR1 and CDR2: SGHKS and YYEKEE (reference sequence). The CDR3 is 16 amino acids. CDR3 amino acids: CASSLNRTSGRTAQYF. CDR3 coding DNA: TGTGCCAGCAGCTTGAACCGGACTAGCGGCAGGACGGCCCAGTACTTC.

This chain links TRBV9 with TRBJ2-3; D ambiguous. Germline CDR1 and CDR2: SGDLS and YYNGEE. The V end lost 3 bases, the J end lost 0 bases, and 8 bases lay between the germline ends. The length of the CDR3 is 14 residues. The CDR3 nucleotides read TGTGCCAGCAGCGCCCTATCTAGCACAGATACGCAGTATTTT. This sequence encodes CASSALSSTDTQYF. The whole variable domain, remainder taken from reference TRBV9 and TRBJ2-3, is DSGVTQTPKHLITATGQRVTLRCSPRSGDLSVYWYQQSLDQGLQFLIQYYNGEERAKGNILERFSAQQFPDLHSELNLSSLELGDSALYFCASSALSSTDTQYFGPGTRLTVL.

This chain connects TRBV7-8 to TRBJ2-2, with 7 bases lining up with TRBD1. The CDR3 length is 18 residues. Germline V gene sequence: CDR1 SGHVS, CDR2 FQNEAQ. V trimming: 0 bases; J trimming: 3 bases; junction bases outside the gene matches: 10. CDR3 sequence reads: CASSLARDRDGDTGELFF. In DNA form, the CDR3 reads TGTGCCAGCAGCTTAGCTAGAGACAGGGATGGGGACACCGGGGAGCTGTTTTTT.

In its sample, this clonotype was seen many times. This chain links TRBV5-1 with TRBJ2-2; no clear D. Deletions cut 4 bases from V and 0 bases from J, with 10 bases between. Germline CDR1 reads SGHRS; CDR2 reads YFSETQ. CDR3 length: 15 residues. The CDR3 sequence: CASSEDFTNTGELFF. CDR3 in DNA: TGCGCCAGCAGCGAAGACTTTACGAACACCGGGGAGCTGTTTTTT.

The chain couples TRBV2 to TRBJ2-3; D gene ambiguous. The germline V gene encodes CDR1 SNHLY and CDR2 FYNNEI. With 7 bases removed from V and 3 bases from J, the gap between germline ends came to 8 bases. The CDR3 is 12 residues long. The CDR3, as DNA: TGTGCCAGCACGGCTCCTACAGATACGCAGTATTTT. Protein product: CASTAPTDTQYF.